This section outlines one T cell receptor (beta chain) sequence together with its context. Its matching antigen is unknown. A second PCR of roughly 7 to 11 cycles used a sample-barcoded 5' primer and a J-beta primer mix. Each CDR3 protein gets one entry after TCRdb re-called the 5' RACE reads with MiXCR. This table has 700,000 to 850,000 distinct CDR3 sequences, about 55% appearing once. The source of the sample is a study of blood T cells in healthy people across ages. Study-wide findings and caveats: PBMCs that were unsorted prevented a conclusive naive versus antigen-experienced comparison.

This sequence originates from an elderly man in good health. The sample was blood.

DNA of the CDR3: TGCGCCAGTGCCCTCGGGACAGGGCATGAAAAACTGTTTTTT. It translates to CASALGTGHEKLFF. The chain is built from TRBV5-1 and TRBJ1-4; 9 nucleotides align to TRBD1. Germline V lookup: CDR1 SGHRS, CDR2 YFSETQ. This CDR3 contains 14 residues. J was trimmed by 6 bases and V by 8 bases; bases with no gene match: 8.